These 5 T cell receptor beta chains were all obtained from the same sample, sequenced in a study of shared clonotypes between healthy human individuals. Using immunoSEQ multiplex PCR, the repertoire was profiled, and TCRdb retains in-frame clones only, with some absent. This sample has about 1.5 million clones; about 98% occur once, and the top ten carry roughly 0.42%. Sequenced input: naive CD4+ T cells sorted from blood. As to subset: CD45RA+ positively selected. These receptor sequences come from a man aged 25-45 years in good health.

The rearrangement links TRBV29-1 to TRBJ1-5; possibly TRBD1 for D (6 bases). V was clipped by 6 bases and J by 3 bases, with 12 bases between them. The CDR3 contains 13 residues. CDR1 and CDR2 (germline): SQVTM, ANQGSEA. The CDR3 here is CSVAQGPNQPQHF. DNA of the CDR3: TGCAGCGTGGCACAGGGACCCAATCAGCCCCAGCATTTT.

This clone appeared a single time. The CDR3 sequence is CASSRTEANTEAFF. The CDR3 region has the DNA TGTGCCAGCTCACGGACGGAAGCTAACACTGAAGCTTTCTTT. The chain joins TRBV18 to TRBJ1-1; D not resolved. CDR1 is KGHSH and CDR2 is LQKENI in the germline V gene. There are 14 residues in the CDR3. V shed 4 bases and J shed 2 bases, with 11 bases lying between them.

The rearrangement uses TRBV7-2 and TRBJ2-5; no firm D call. This CDR3 spans 16 amino acids. Trimming pared 5 bases from V and 5 bases from J, leaving 21 bases between. Germline loops: CDR1 SGHTA, CDR2 FQGNSA. The CDR3 DNA follows: TGTGCCAGCAGCCCCCAGGTGGGGTGGGGAAGGGAGACCCAGTACTTC. Amino acids: CASSPQVGWGRETQYF.

The chain uses TRBV2 and TRBJ2-7; perhaps TRBD1 as D (5 bases). Trimming removed 7 bases from V and 2 bases from J, with 18 bases in between. This CDR3 comprises 15 residues. The germline gives CDR1 SNHLY, CDR2 FYNNEI. The CDR3 sequence: CASTTDKRRPYEQYF. The CDR3 nucleotides read TGTGCCAGCACCACGGACAAGCGTAGGCCCTACGAGCAGTACTTC.

The sample holds a few counts of this clone. V and J are TRBV5-1 and TRBJ2-7, with D perhaps TRBD1 (5 bases). The length of the CDR3 is 14 residues. V dropped 0 bases and J dropped 0 bases, with 7 bases sitting between them. Germline CDR1 and CDR2: SGHRS and YFSETQ. In nucleotides, the CDR3 is TGCGCCAGCAGCTTGGTGACAGCCTCCTACGAGCAGTACTTC. Translating it yields CASSLVTASYEQYF.